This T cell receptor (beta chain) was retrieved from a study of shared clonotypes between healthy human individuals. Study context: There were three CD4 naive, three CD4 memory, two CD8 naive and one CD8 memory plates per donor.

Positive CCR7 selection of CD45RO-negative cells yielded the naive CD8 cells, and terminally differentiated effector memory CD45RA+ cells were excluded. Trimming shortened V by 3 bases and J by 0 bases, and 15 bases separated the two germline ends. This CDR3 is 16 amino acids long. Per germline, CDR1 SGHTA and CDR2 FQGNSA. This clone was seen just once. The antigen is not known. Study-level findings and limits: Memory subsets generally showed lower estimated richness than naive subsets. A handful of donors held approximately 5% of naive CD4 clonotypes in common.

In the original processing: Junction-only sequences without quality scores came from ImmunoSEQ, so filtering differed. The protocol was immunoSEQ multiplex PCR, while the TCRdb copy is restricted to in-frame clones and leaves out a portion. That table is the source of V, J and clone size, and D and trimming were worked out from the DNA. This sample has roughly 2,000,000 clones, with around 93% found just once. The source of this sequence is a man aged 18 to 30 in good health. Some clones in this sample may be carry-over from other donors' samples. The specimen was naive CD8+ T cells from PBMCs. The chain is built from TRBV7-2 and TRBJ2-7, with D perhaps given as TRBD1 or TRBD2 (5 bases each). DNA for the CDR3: TGTGCCAGCAGCTTGGGTGACGGGACCCTCTCCTACGAGCAGTACTTC. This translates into CASSLGDGTLSYEQYF. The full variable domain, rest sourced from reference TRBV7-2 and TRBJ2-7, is GAGVSQSPSNKVTEKGKDVELRCDPISGHTALYWYRQSLGQGLEFLIYFQGNSAPDKSGLPSDRFSAERTGGSVSTLTIQRTQQEDSAVYLCASSLGDGTLSYEQYFGPGTRLTVT.